Given below is one T cell receptor beta chain in context. Its antigen is unknown. The data are from a study of memory CD4+ T cells and cytomegalovirus serostatus. The study's findings and limits: 67 of 164 known CMV-associated TCRbeta sequences appeared in CD4+ memory. CMV serostatus prediction reached median AUC roughly 0.95, or 0.91 with US-trained model.

Measured with immunoSEQ multiplex PCR; TCRdb has only the in-frame clones, and not every one. The table shows around 33,000 clones, with about three quarters occurring only once. This CDR3 spans 15 amino acids. The germline gives CDR1 MNHNS, CDR2 SASEGT. V shed 4 bases, J shed 4 bases, and the junction held 7 bases outside the gene matches. The sort gate was single viable CD3+CD4+CD8-CD45RO+ cells for memory CD4+ T cells. Serum IgG to CMV pp150, pp28, p38 and p52 defined serostatus. This sequence joins TRBV6-1 and TRBJ1-2; 9 nucleotides agree with TRBD1. The sequence was obtained from an adult in good health and CMV-seronegative. Some clones in this sample may be carry-over from other donors' samples. Material: memory CD4+ T cells from blood. Here the CDR3 reads CASSVLGQGSYGYTF. The CDR3 DNA sequence: TGTGCCAGCAGTGTCTTGGGACAGGGTTCCTATGGCTACACCTTC.